This T cell receptor (beta chain) was identified in a study of CD8+ T cells in alopecia areata (dated by TCRdb to 2017 to 2018). Looking at the study overall: High-throughput TCRbeta sequencing was used to examine T cell clonal expansion in alopecia areata in both the C3H/HeJ mouse model and human patients. Amplification of TCRbeta CDR3 regions was done by immunoSEQ multiplex PCR using 35 Vbeta forward primers and 13 Jbeta reverse primers. In humans, TCRbeta sequencing was performed on scalp tissue and on sorted CD4+ and CD8+ peripheral blood T cells from healthy controls and from patients with patchy or totalis/universalis alopecia areata. RNA was extracted with the PAXgene miRNA kit for fixed scalp, the miRNeasy kit for PBMCs, and the RNeasy kit for mouse skin. Scalp clonality was compared among normal scalp (n=4), patchy alopecia areata scalp (n=8), and alopecia totalis/universalis scalp (n=8).

V is clipped by 0 bases and J by 8 bases, and the sequence between their germline boundaries is 11 bases long. The CDR3 covers 14 residues, taking in both the cysteine and the phenylalanine. Here the CDR3 DNA is all that survives: 42 bases in frame from base 1. The CDR1 and CDR2 encoded by the germline V gene are MGHRA and YSYEKL. Here is what the overall study found, with its caveats: Unlike mouse skin, which is dominated by gammadelta T cells, normal human skin has resident alphabeta T cells that are also sequenced, and this complicates analysis of the scalp TCR repertoire. Higher clonality and more expanded CD8+ clones were observed in lesional scalp than in normal scalp, particularly in alopecia totalis/universalis, a finding suggestive of antigenic drive. Compared with mice, TCR sequences shared between patients were less clear, possibly partly because of HLA diversity across the patient population.

After PBMCs were isolated by density centrifugation and stained for CD3, CD4 and CD8, a FACSAria was used to sort CD4+ and CD8+ T cells. Unaffected controls provided scalp biopsies and blood samples. The protocol used for the library was the immunoSEQ multiplex PCR assay. RNA was extracted from all samples and reverse transcribed into cDNA, which served as template for TCR sequencing. SuperScript III was used for first-strand cDNA synthesis, primed with a 2:1 mix of oligo-dT and random hexamers. A synthetic immune receptor repertoire was used to gauge amplification bias, and whatever bias remained was removed computationally. The original pipeline was this. After raw reads were preprocessed to remove errors, the CDR3 was defined following IMGT conventions as running from the conserved cysteine to phenylalanine. Clonality was computed as 1 minus the Shannon entropy, with the entropy normalized by log2 of the number of productive unique TCRs. CD4 or CD8 identity of scalp clones was inferred by cross-referencing scalp TCRbeta sequences with sorted blood CD4 and CD8 repertoires. Imported from immuneACCESS, the table was reduced by TCRdb to in-frame sequences with V and J called. These copies leave out some clones; in studies compared against another copy, an unresolved V gene accounts for under half, and the cause of the remainder is not known. V, J and clone size derive from that table, while D and trimming were established from the DNA sequence. The sample table records 140,000 or so clones; less than 75% of these occur just once. Less than 40% of the sample is taken by the ten largest.

With regard to this clone: Its antigen remains unidentified. Base-call qualities are not available, and no considerably larger clone is one nucleotide away.

This chain joins TRBV4-1 to TRBJ1-5; the D gene assignment is ambiguous. Sequencing was performed on CD8+ T cells sorted from blood. The origin of this receptor is a human donor in good health. The DNA sequence follows: TGCGCCAGCAGCCAAGATGGATGGGGAGAGCCCCAGCATTTT. Translated, it reads CASSQDGWGEPQHF.